Shown below are 2 T cell receptor beta chains from a single sample sequenced in a study of T-cell reconstitution after alpha-beta-depleted transplantation in children. The TCRbeta library was prepared with unique molecular identifiers. Each CDR3 protein is one row after TCRdb ran MiXCR on the PCR reads. The table includes approximately 1,000,000 distinct CDR3 sequences, about 29% detected once. The sequencing here drew on PBMCs, mostly from graft donor cells, taken 360 days after TCRalphabeta/CD19-depleted stem cell transplant. Receptor source: a boy in the first two years of life who had a stem cell transplant for SCID, so the T cells may come from the graft donor.

The chain uses TRBV20-1 and TRBJ2-3, with 9 bases aligning to TRBD1. CDR3 length equals 16 residues. Germline lookup yields CDR1 DFQATT and CDR2 SNEGSKA (reference sequence). The ends lost 0 bases at V and 6 bases at J; junction bases unmatched: 10. The CDR3 DNA follows: TGCAGTGCTAGAGACCTTGACAGGGGGTATCTTGATACGCAGTATTTT. Amino acids: CSARDLDRGYLDTQYF.

In DNA form, the CDR3 reads TGTGCCAGCAGTGATGATCGCAGGGGGCGAGAGACCCAGTACTTC. This codes for CASSDDRRGRETQYF. The chain recombines TRBV25-1 with TRBJ2-5; TRBD1 agrees at 8 bases. The junction had 7 bases not matched to a gene; V was cut back by 3 bases and J by 4 bases. Germline V gives CDR1 MGHDK, CDR2 SYGVNS. This CDR3 has 15 amino acids.